Below, one TCR beta chain is given with its context. Its antigen is not identified. The data belong to a study of CXCR3-negative and CXCR3-positive naive CD8 T cells. Study-wide results and caveats: Higher TRB CDR3 hydrophobicity marked CXCR3-positive naive cells relative to CXCR3-negative naive cells.

Libraries of TRB cDNA were made by 5' RACE and carried UMIs. TCRdb reprocessed the 5' RACE reads and reports one entry per CDR3 protein, with no DNA. In all, the sample yields some 60,000 distinct CDR3 sequences. This CDR3 has 13 amino acids. CDR1 MNHEY and CDR2 SVGAGI come from the germline V gene. Triplicate roughly 300,000-cell sorts were made of each CD8+ T cell subset. The CD45RO-CCR7+CD27+CD95- phenotype denoted naive CD8+ T cells. Sequenced: naive CXCR3+ CD8+ T cells from blood. Subset defined: CD45RO-CCR7+CD27+CD95- naive CD8+ T cells expressing CXCR3 (TNR3+). V usage is TRBV6-5 and J usage is TRBJ1-2; TCRdb's D call, TRBD1, is unchecked because there is no DNA. The clonotype comes from a human donor in good health. Some clones in this sample may be carry-over from other donors' samples. CDR3: CASSYEGVQGYTF.